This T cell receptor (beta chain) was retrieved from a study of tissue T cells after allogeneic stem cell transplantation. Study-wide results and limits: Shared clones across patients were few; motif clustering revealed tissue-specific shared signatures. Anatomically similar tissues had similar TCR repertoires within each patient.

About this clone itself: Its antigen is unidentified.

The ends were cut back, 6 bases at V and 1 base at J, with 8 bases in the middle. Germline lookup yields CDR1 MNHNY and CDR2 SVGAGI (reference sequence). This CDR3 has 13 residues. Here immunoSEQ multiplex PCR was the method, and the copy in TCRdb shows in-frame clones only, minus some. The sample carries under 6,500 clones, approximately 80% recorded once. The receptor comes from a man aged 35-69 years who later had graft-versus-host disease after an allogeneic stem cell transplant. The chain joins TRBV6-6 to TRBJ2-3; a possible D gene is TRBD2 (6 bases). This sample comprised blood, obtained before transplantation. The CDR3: CASRPGGTDTQYF. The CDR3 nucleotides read TGTGCCAGCAGGCCGGGGGGCACAGATACGCAGTATTTT.